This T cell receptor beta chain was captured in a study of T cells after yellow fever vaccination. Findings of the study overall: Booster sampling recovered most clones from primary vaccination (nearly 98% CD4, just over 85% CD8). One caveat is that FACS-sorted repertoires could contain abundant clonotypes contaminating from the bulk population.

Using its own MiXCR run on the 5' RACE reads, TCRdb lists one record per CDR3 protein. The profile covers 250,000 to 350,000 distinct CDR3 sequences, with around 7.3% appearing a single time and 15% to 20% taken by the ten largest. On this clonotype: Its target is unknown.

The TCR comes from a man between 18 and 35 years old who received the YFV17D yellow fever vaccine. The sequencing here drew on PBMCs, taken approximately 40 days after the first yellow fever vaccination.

CDR3 DNA: TGTGCCAGCAGCCAAGTACTAGCGGGGGGTTCGTGGCAAGAGACCCAGTACTTC. This translates into CASSQVLAGGSWQETQYF. The rearrangement joins TRBV3-1 to TRBJ2-5, with 12 positions matching TRBD2. This CDR3 region has 18 residues. Germline V gene data show CDR1 as LGHDT and CDR2 as YNNKEL (reference sequence). With V trimmed by 1 base and J by 2 bases, 8 bases remained unmatched.